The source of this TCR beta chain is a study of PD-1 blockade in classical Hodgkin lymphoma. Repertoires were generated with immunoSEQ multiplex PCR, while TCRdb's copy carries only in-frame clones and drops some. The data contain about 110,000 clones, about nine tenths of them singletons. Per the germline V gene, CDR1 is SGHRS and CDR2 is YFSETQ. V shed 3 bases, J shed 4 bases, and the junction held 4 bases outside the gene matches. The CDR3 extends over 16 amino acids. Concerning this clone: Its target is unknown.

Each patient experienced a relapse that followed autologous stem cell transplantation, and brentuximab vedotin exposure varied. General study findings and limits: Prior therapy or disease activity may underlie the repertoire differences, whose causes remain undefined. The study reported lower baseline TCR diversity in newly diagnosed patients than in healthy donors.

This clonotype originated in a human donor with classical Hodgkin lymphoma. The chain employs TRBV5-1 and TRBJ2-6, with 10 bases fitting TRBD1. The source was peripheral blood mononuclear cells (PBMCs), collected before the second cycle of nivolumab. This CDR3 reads CASSSRQGAGANVLTF. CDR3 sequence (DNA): TGCGCCAGCAGCTCCAGACAGGGGGCAGGGGCCAACGTCCTGACTTTC.